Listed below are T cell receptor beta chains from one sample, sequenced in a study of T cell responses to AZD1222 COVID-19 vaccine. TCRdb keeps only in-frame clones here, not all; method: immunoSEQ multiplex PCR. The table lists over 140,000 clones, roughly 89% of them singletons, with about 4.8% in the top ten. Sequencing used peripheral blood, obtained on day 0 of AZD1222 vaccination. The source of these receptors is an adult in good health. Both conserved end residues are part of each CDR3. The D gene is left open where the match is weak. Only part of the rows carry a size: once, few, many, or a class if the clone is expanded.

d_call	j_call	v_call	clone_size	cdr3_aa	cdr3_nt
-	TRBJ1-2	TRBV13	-	CASTKLSGGHYGYTF	TGTGCCAGCACTAAACTGAGCGGGGGGCACTATGGCTACACCTTC
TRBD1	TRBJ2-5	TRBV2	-	CASKTPTGRGETQYF	TGTGCCAGCAAGACCCCGACAGGGAGAGGAGAGACCCAGTACTTC
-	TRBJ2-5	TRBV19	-	CASSIVNRQETQYF	TGTGCCAGTAGTATAGTGAACAGACAAGAGACCCAGTACTTC
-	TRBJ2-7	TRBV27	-	CASSPYRPGDEQYF	TGTGCCAGCAGTCCCTATAGACCAGGGGACGAGCAGTACTTC
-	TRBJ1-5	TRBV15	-	CATSRDLVQPQHF	TGTGCCACCAGCAGAGATCTTGTTCAGCCCCAGCATTTT
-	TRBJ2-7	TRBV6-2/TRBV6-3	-	CASSYDRVRGTYEQYF	TGTGCCAGCAGTTACGACAGGGTCCGAGGGACTTACGAGCAGTACTTC
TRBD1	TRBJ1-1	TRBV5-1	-	CASSLIQGGTEAFF	TGCGCCAGCAGCTTAATCCAGGGGGGCACTGAAGCTTTCTTT
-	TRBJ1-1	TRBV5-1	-	CASSLGRNTEAFF	TGCGCCAGCAGCTTGGGTAGGAACACTGAAGCTTTCTTT
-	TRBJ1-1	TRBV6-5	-	CASPMDGMNTEAFF	TGTGCCAGTCCGATGGACGGAATGAACACTGAAGCTTTCTTT
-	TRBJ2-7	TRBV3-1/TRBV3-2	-	CASSQRAESYEQYF	TGTGCCAGCAGCCAAAGGGCAGAGAGCTACGAGCAGTACTTC
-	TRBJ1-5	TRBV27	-	CASSRDLGGNQPQHF	TGTGCCAGCAGTCGGGACTTAGGAGGCAATCAGCCCCAGCATTTT
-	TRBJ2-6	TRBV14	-	CASSQDGLFSGANVLTF	TGTGCCAGCAGCCAAGATGGACTGTTCTCTGGGGCCAACGTCCTGACTTTC
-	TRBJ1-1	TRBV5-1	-	CASSFSSGNTEAFF	TGCGCCAGCAGCTTCTCTTCAGGGAACACTGAAGCTTTCTTT
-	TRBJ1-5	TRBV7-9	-	CASSLDLKGQPQHF	TGTGCCAGCAGCTTAGATCTTAAGGGGCAGCCCCAGCATTTT
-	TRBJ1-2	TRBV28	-	CASSFGRGPKDTF	TGTGCCAGCAGTTTTGGACGGGGGCCGAAGGACACCTTC
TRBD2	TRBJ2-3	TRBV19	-	CASSSQLAGDTDTQYF	TGTGCCAGTAGTAGCCAACTAGCGGGGGACACAGATACGCAGTATTTT
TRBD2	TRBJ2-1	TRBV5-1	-	CASSLAQGLAGYNEQFF	TGCGCCAGCAGCTTGGCCCAAGGTTTAGCGGGTTACAATGAGCAGTTCTTC
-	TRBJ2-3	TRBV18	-	CASSPTRSETDTQYF	TGTGCCAGCTCACCTACCCGGTCAGAGACAGATACGCAGTATTTT
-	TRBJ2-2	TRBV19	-	CASKGPQAAWANTGELFF	TGTGCCAGTAAGGGCCCGCAGGCAGCATGGGCGAACACCGGGGAGCTGTTTTTT
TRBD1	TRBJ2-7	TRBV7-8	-	CASSPTGQGHYEQYF	TGTGCCAGCAGCCCTACGGGACAGGGCCACTACGAGCAGTACTTC
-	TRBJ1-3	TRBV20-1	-	CSARDRNTIYF	TGCAGTGCTAGAGATCGGAACACCATATATTTT
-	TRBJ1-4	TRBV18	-	CASSPRTAEKLFF	TGTGCCAGCTCACCCCGGACAGCCGAAAAACTGTTTTTT
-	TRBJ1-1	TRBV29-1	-	CSVEGGNTEAFF	TGCAGCGTTGAGGGGGGTAACACTGAAGCTTTCTTT
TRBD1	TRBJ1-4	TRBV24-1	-	CATSARTGHNEKLFF	TGTGCCACCAGTGCGAGGACAGGGCATAATGAAAAACTGTTTTTT
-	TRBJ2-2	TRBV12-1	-	CASNSWGCETNTGELFF	TGTGCCAGCAACTCATGGGGGTGCGAGACGAACACCGGGGAGCTGTTTTTT
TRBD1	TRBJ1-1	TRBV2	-	CASRAQGAQGTEAFF	TGTGCCAGCAGAGCCCAGGGGGCGCAGGGCACTGAAGCTTTCTTT
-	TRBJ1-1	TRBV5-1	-	CASSFGGQNTEAFF	TGCGCCAGCAGCTTTGGGGGACAGAACACTGAAGCTTTCTTT
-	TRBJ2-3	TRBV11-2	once	CASSSIMRGADTQYF	TGTGCCAGCAGCTCGATAATGAGAGGCGCAGATACGCAGTATTTT
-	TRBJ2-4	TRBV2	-	CASSDRVRGNIQYF	TGTGCCAGCAGTGACAGGGTACGCGGAAACATTCAGTACTTC
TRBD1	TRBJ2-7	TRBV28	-	CASSPAGTGSYEQYF	TGTGCCAGCAGCCCCGCAGGGACAGGGTCTTACGAGCAGTACTTC
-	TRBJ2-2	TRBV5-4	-	CASSLEAEPGELFF	TGTGCCAGCAGCTTGGAGGCAGAACCCGGGGAGCTGTTTTTT
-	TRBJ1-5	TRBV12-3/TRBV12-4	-	CASSTDSGEPQHF	TGTGCCAGCAGCACCGACAGCGGCGAGCCCCAGCATTTT
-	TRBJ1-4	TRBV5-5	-	CASSFRLDRKNEKLFF	TGTGCCAGCAGCTTCCGCCTCGACAGGAAGAATGAAAAACTGTTTTTT
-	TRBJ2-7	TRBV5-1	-	CASSLGQGKGYEQYF	TGCGCCAGCAGCTTGGGGCAGGGGAAGGGATACGAGCAGTACTTC
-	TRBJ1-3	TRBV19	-	CASSPGEGPGNTIYF	TGTGCCAGTAGTCCGGGCGAGGGGCCGGGAAACACCATATATTTT
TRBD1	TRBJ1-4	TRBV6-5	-	CASSDDRAAGKLFF	TGTGCCAGCAGCGACGACAGGGCGGCGGGAAAACTGTTTTTT
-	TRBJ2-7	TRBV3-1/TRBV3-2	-	CASSQGFEQYF	TGTGCCAGCAGCCAAGGGTTCGAGCAGTACTTC
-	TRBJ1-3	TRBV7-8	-	CASSLAAGTGNTIYF	TGTGCCAGCAGCTTAGCGGCAGGCACTGGAAACACCATATATTTT
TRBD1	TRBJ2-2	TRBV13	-	CASSSGTANTGELFF	TGTGCCAGCAGCTCCGGGACAGCGAACACCGGGGAGCTGTTTTTT
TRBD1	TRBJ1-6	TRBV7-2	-	CASSSLSRGLNNSPLHF	TGTGCCAGCAGCTCCCTAAGCAGGGGGCTAAATAATTCACCCCTCCACTTT
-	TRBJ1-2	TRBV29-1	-	CSVTGYPAANYGYTF	TGCAGCGTTACAGGTTATCCCGCAGCTAACTATGGCTACACCTTC
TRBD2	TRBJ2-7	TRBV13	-	CASSPYSGRGYEQYF	TGTGCCAGCAGCCCTTACAGCGGGAGAGGCTACGAGCAGTACTTC
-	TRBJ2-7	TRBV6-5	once	CASRPQGGTSYEQYF	TGTGCCAGCAGACCCCAGGGGGGGACCTCCTACGAGCAGTACTTC
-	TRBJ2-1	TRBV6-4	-	CASSDSSGGGYNEQFF	TGTGCCAGCAGTGACTCTTCAGGGGGAGGTTACAATGAGCAGTTCTTC
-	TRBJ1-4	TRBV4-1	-	CASSQDRGGGATNEKLFF	TGCGCCAGCAGCCAAGATAGGGGGGGAGGTGCAACTAATGAAAAACTGTTTTTT
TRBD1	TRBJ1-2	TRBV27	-	CASSQLTGGVGYTF	TGTGCCAGCAGCCAGTTGACAGGGGGCGTTGGCTACACCTTC
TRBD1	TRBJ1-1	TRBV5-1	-	CASSLARQGALNTEAFF	TGCGCCAGCAGCTTGGCCAGACAGGGGGCGCTGAACACTGAAGCTTTCTTT
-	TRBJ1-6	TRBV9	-	CASSVAGMYNSPLHF	TGTGCCAGCAGCGTAGCCGGCATGTATAATTCACCCCTCCACTTT
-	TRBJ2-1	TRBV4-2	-	CASSQDLLYNEQFF	TGTGCCAGCAGCCAAGATCTTCTATACAATGAGCAGTTCTTC
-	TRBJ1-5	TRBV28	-	CASSSAATGSNQPQHF	TGTGCCAGCAGCTCAGCCGCCACGGGTAGCAATCAGCCCCAGCATTTT
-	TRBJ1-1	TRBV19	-	CASSILLAGNTEAFF	TGTGCCAGTAGTATTTTACTGGCAGGGAACACTGAAGCTTTCTTT